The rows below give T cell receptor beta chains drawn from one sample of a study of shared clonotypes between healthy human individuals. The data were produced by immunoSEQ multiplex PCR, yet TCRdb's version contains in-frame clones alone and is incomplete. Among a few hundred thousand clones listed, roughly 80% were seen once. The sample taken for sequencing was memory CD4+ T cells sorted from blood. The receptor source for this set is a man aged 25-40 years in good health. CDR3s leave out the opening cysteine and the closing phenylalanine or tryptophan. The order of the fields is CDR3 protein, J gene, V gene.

CDR3 protein: ASSFGGSVGEKLF
J gene: TRBJ1-4
V gene: TRBV28

CDR3 protein: ASSPSYTNYEQY
J gene: TRBJ2-7
V gene: TRBV7-8

CDR3 protein: ASPPPHRASTQDTQY
J gene: TRBJ2-3
V gene: TRBV28

CDR3 protein: ASSGTSGEFTGELF
J gene: TRBJ2-2
V gene: TRBV7-2

CDR3 protein: ASTDRPGDNQPQH
J gene: TRBJ1-5
V gene: TRBV19

CDR3 protein: ASTHRESYEQY
J gene: TRBJ2-7
V gene: TRBV6-5

CDR3 protein: ASSLAAGTRAYNEQF
J gene: TRBJ2-1
V gene: TRBV5-5

CDR3 protein: SAIGQVSTEAF
J gene: TRBJ1-1
V gene: TRBV29-1

CDR3 protein: ASRPVTGARPEVNEKLF
J gene: TRBJ1-4
V gene: TRBV11-2

CDR3 protein: ASRGSGANVLT
J gene: TRBJ2-6
V gene: TRBV2

CDR3 protein: ASSVDSGQGTEAF
J gene: TRBJ1-1
V gene: TRBV9

CDR3 protein: ASSLTGDTEAF
J gene: TRBJ1-1
V gene: TRBV7-6

CDR3 protein: ASSAPSWGLH
J gene: TRBJ2-7
V gene: TRBV9

CDR3 protein: ASSQFPRARTNTGELF
J gene: TRBJ2-2
V gene: TRBV23-1

CDR3 protein: ASSDSSGANVLT
J gene: TRBJ2-6
V gene: TRBV2

CDR3 protein: ASRLALCPKRLGSNIQY
J gene: TRBJ2-4
V gene: TRBV12-2

CDR3 protein: ASSFPDRGYEQY
J gene: TRBJ2-7
V gene: TRBV5-4